This T cell receptor (beta chain) was retrieved from a study of monozygotic twins with inflammatory bowel disease. Notes on the study in general: Especially with disease activity, IBD patients shared fewer clonotypes with others than healthy twins did. Whereas healthy co-twins had higher TCRbeta diversity (inverse Simpson), IBD patients had lower diversity. Cells of different T cell subtypes could not be told apart.

TCRdb reanalyzed the 5' RACE reads, giving one entry per CDR3 protein sequence and no DNA. The sample totals nearly 450,000 distinct CDR3 sequences. The draw for each donor consisted of a single 2.5 ml blood sample. Germline CDR1 is SGHRS and CDR2 is YFSETQ. This CDR3 contains 14 residues. On this clonotype itself: Its specificity is unknown.

The sample taken for sequencing was blood. The chain uses TRBV5-1 and TRBJ2-1. The source is a human donor with ulcerative colitis or Crohn's disease, or a healthy co-twin of an affected twin (not recorded which). CDR3 in amino acids: CASSFISSYNEQFF.